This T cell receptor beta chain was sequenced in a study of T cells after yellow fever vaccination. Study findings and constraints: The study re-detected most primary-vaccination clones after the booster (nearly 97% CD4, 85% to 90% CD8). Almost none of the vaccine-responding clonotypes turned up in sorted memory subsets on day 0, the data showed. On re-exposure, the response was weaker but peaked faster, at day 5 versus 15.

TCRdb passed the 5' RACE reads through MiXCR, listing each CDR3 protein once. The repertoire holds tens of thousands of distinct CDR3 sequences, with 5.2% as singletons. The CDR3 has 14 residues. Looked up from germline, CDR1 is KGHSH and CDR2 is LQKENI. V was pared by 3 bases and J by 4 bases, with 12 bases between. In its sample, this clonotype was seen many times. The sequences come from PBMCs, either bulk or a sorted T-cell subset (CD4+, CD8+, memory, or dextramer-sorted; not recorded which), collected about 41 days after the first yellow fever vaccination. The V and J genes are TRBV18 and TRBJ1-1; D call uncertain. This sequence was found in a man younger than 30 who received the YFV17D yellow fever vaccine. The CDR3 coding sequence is TGTGCCAGCTCACCCTCTGGTTTATTCACTGAAGCTTTCTTT. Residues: CASSPSGLFTEAFF.